This T cell receptor beta chain stems from a study of glioma-infiltrating T cells. Study outcomes and limitations: Gliomas, especially low-grade, showed above-expected tissue-blood divergence; non-neoplastic patients showed below. CDR3 overlap between tissue and blood was very small.

Germline-derived CDR1 and CDR2 are MNHEY and SMNVEV (reference sequence). The CDR3 has 18 amino acids. TCR alpha and beta CDR3 regions were amplified from RNA using iRepertoire nested multiplex PCR. TCRdb reprocessed the multiplex PCR reads via MiXCR and lists one record per CDR3 protein. The sample gives around 120,000 distinct CDR3 sequences, about 25% of which show up once; roughly a quarter is in the top ten. This clonotype was seen only once. What it binds is unknown. At one end the junction does not follow the germline gene, possibly because of a read error. The TCR was taken from a human donor with low-grade glioma or glioblastoma, undergoing nonglioma brain surgery, or in good health (not recorded which). V usage is TRBV27 and J usage is TRBJ2-5, with 12 nucleotides matching TRBD2. The sample consisted of glioma tissue, nonneoplastic brain tissue, or PBMCs (not recorded which). CDR3 protein: CARSHGLAGTLYQETQYF. In DNA, the CDR3 is TGCGCCAGAAGCCACGGACTAGCGGGGACCCTGTACCAAGAGACCCAGTACTTC.